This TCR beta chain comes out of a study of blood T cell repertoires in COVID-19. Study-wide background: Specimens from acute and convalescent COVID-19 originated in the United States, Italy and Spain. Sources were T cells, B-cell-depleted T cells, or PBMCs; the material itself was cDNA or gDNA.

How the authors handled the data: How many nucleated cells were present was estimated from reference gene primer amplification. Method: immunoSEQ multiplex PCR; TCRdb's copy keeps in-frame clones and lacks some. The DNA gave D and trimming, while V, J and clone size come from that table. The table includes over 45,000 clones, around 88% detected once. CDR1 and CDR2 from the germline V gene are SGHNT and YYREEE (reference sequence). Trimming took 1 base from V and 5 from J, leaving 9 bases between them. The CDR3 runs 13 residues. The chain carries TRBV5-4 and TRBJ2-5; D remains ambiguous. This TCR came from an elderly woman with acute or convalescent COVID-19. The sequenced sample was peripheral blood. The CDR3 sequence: CASSLNRRETQYF. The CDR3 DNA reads TGTGCCAGCAGCTTGAATCGGCGGGAGACCCAGTACTTC.